This T cell receptor (beta chain) was retrieved from a study of blood T cell repertoires in COVID-19. The CDR3 contains 15 residues. V lost 1 base to trimming and J lost 4 bases, with 13 bases between them. Germline V CDR1 and CDR2: SEHNR, FQNEAQ (reference sequence). Using immunoSEQ multiplex PCR, the repertoire was profiled, and TCRdb retains in-frame clones only, with some absent. The data show around 67,000 clones, roughly 88% seen once. This receptor was identified in a woman of 80 years or more with active or convalescent COVID-19. The specimen sequenced was peripheral blood. The rearrangement uses TRBV7-9 and TRBJ1-1, with a weak D call TRBD1 (5 bases). The CDR3 nucleotides are TGTGCCAGCAGCTTAGGTCGACTCGGGGGCACTGAAGCTTTCTTT. Translated: CASSLGRLGGTEAFF.